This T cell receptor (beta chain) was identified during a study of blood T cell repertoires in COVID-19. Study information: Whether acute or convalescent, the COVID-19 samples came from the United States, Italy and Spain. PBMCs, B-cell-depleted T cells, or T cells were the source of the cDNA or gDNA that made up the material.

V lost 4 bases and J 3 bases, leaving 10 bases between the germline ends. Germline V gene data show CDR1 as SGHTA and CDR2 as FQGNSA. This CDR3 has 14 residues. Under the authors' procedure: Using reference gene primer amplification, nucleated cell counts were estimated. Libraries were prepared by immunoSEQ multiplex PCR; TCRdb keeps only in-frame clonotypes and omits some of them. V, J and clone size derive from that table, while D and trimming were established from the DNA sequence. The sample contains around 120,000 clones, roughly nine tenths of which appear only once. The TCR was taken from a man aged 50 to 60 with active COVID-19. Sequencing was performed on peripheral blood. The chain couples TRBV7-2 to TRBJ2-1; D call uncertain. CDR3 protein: CASSYGQDYNEQFF. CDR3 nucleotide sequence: TGTGCCAGCAGCTATGGGCAGGACTACAATGAGCAGTTCTTC. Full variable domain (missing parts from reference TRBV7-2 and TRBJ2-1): GAGVSQSPSNKVTEKGKDVELRCDPISGHTALYWYRQSLGQGLEFLIYFQGNSAPDKSGLPSDRFSAERTGGSVSTLTIQRTQQEDSAVYLCASSYGQDYNEQFFGPGTRLTVL.